This is a list of T cell receptor beta chains from one sample in a study of CD8+ T cells in alopecia areata. Sequenced by immunoSEQ multiplex PCR; TCRdb stores in-frame clones only, minus some. The sample yields 100,000 to 130,000 clones, 84% seen once. This sample comprised CD8+ T cells sorted from blood, obtained at week 24, from a patient treated with tofacitinib. These receptors originate from a human donor with alopecia areata. The CDR3 runs from the conserved cysteine through the conserved F or W. The D gene is left open where the match is weak. Clone size is not always given. Where it is, it says once, few, many or a class for expanded clones.

TGTGCCAGCAGCCTGTGGGACAGAACTGCCGGCGAGCAGTACTTC CASSLWDRTAGEQYF TRBV14 TRBD1 once 15 TRBJ2-7
TGTGCCAGCAGCCTCGGACAGAACACCGGGGAGCTGTTTTTT CASSLGQNTGELFF TRBV7-6 NA NA 14 TRBJ2-2
TGTGCCAGCAGCTTTCGGGGCGACTCCTACAATGAGCAGTTCTTC CASSFRGDSYNEQFF TRBV7-9 NA NA 15 TRBJ2-1
TGTGCCAGCAGTTTAGGACAGGGGAGCCTCTACGAGCAGTACTTC CASSLGQGSLYEQYF TRBV27 TRBD1 once 15 TRBJ2-7
TGTGCCAGCAGCGTAGCTACCCAGGGGATAAGTGGCTACACCTTC CASSVATQGISGYTF TRBV9 NA NA 15 TRBJ1-2
TGTGCCAGCAGTTACTTTAGGGCAGGGGAGACCCAGTACTTC CASSYFRAGETQYF TRBV6-5 NA NA 14 TRBJ2-5
TGCAGCGTTGCCAATCTGGGGCGGGCGGACGAGCAGTACTTC CSVANLGRADEQYF TRBV29-1 NA NA 14 TRBJ2-7
TGCGCCAGCAGCCAGGCCGGGACAGGGCTAGGCGAGCAGTACTTC CASSQAGTGLGEQYF TRBV4-1 TRBD1 NA 15 TRBJ2-7
TGCGCCAGCAGCTTCAGGATGCGGGAGGACTACGAGCAGTACTTC CASSFRMREDYEQYF TRBV5-1 TRBD2 NA 15 TRBJ2-7
TGTGCCATCAGTGAGTCGACTCGTCGGGGAAACACAGATACGCAGTATTTT CAISESTRRGNTDTQYF TRBV10-3 NA NA 17 TRBJ2-3
TGCGCCAGCAGCATAAAAGGCTGGACAGGGGGCGCCTACGAGCAGTACTTC CASSIKGWTGGAYEQYF TRBV5-1 TRBD1 once 17 TRBJ2-7
TGTGCCAGCAGTTCGGACAGTTACAATGAGCAGTTCTTC CASSSDSYNEQFF TRBV5-6 NA NA 13 TRBJ2-1
TGTGCCAGCAGTTACGAGGCAGGGGTTATGGAAGAGCAGTACTTC CASSYEAGVMEEQYF TRBV6-5 NA NA 15 TRBJ2-5
TGTGCCAGCTCCCACGATTCACCCCTCCACTTT CASSHDSPLHF TRBV7-9 NA NA 11 TRBJ1-6
TGTGCCAGCAGCGGGAGTAAGGGGTACAATGAGCAGTTCTTC CASSGSKGYNEQFF TRBV2 NA NA 14 TRBJ2-1
TGTGCCAGCAGCTCATTCGGAACGGTCCAAGAGACCCAGTACTTC CASSSFGTVQETQYF TRBV27 NA once 15 TRBJ2-5
TGTGCCAGCTCACCCTCGGGGGACAGCCCCTACGAGCAGTACTTC CASSPSGDSPYEQYF TRBV18 NA NA 15 TRBJ2-7
TGTGCCAGCAGCTACGGACAGATGAACACTGAAGCTTTCTTT CASSYGQMNTEAFF TRBV9 NA once 14 TRBJ1-1
TGCGCCAGCAGCTCGGACGACCGCTCCTACAATGAGCAGTTCTTC CASSSDDRSYNEQFF TRBV4-3 NA NA 15 TRBJ2-1
TGTGCCAGCAGCCCTTGGACGAGATACGAGCAGTACTTC CASSPWTRYEQYF TRBV5-6 NA NA 13 TRBJ2-7
TGTGCCAGCGGCCCGGATGGAGGGGAGGGGCAGCCCCAGCATTTT CASGPDGGEGQPQHF TRBV9 NA NA 15 TRBJ1-5
TGTGCCAGCAGCCCGGGTGGGGCTTACAATGAGCAGTTCTTC CASSPGGAYNEQFF TRBV7-2 NA few 14 TRBJ2-1
TGTGCCAGCAGTTCCGACACCTCTGTGGAGCAGTACTTC CASSSDTSVEQYF TRBV28 NA NA 13 TRBJ2-7
TGCGCCAGCAGCCAAGATTCCCCACCATACAATTCACCCCTCCACTTT CASSQDSPPYNSPLHF TRBV4-3 NA NA 16 TRBJ1-6
TGCGCCAGCAGCCAAGTAGCCTTGAACACTGAAGCTTTCTTT CASSQVALNTEAFF TRBV4-1 NA NA 14 TRBJ1-1
TGTGCCAGCAGCTTAGTCAGTGGGGGGGACTACGAGCAGTACTTC CASSLVSGGDYEQYF TRBV7-2 TRBD2 NA 15 TRBJ2-7
TGTGCCAGCAGCTCCGGGCCCTATAGCAATCAGCCCCAGCATTTT CASSSGPYSNQPQHF TRBV5-4 NA NA 15 TRBJ1-5
TGTGCCAGCAGTTACTCAGGGACAGCGAACACTGAAGCTTTCTTT CASSYSGTANTEAFF TRBV6-5 TRBD1 NA 15 TRBJ1-1
TGTGCCAGCAGCTTAGATAACACTGAAGCTTTCTTT CASSLDNTEAFF TRBV7-9 NA NA 12 TRBJ1-1
TGTGCCAGCGCCCCAGGAGGCACCGGGGAGCTGTTTTTT CASAPGGTGELFF TRBV27 NA NA 13 TRBJ2-2
TGTGCCAGCAGGGGGGCCGCCACTGAAGCTTTCTTT CASRGAATEAFF TRBV4-2 NA once 12 TRBJ1-1
TGTGCCAGCAGTCCGGCCGGTGGGGACTACGAGCAGTACTTC CASSPAGGDYEQYF TRBV2 NA NA 14 TRBJ2-7
TGTGCCAGCAGTGAACGAGTGGGGGGAATGAACACTGAAGCTTTCTTT CASSERVGGMNTEAFF TRBV6-1 NA NA 16 TRBJ1-1
TGTGCCAGCAGTTCATCAGGGTCCCAAGAGACCCAGTACTTC CASSSSGSQETQYF TRBV6-5 NA NA 14 TRBJ2-5
TGTGCCAGCAGCCAAGGACAGGGGGCCTACGAGCAGTACTTC CASSQGQGAYEQYF TRBV4-2 TRBD1 few 14 TRBJ2-7
TGTGCCAGCAGTTCCATCTTGAATTTTTCACAGCAGTTCTTC CASSSILNFSQQFF TRBV6-6 NA once 14 TRBJ2-1
TGTGCCAGCAGTTATGGGCCATGGAATGAGCAGTTCTTC CASSYGPWNEQFF TRBV27 NA NA 13 TRBJ2-1
TGTGCCAGCAGCTTGGGGACAGAACATGGGCAGTTCTTC CASSLGTEHGQFF TRBV5-6 NA NA 13 TRBJ2-1
TGTGCCGCCGGGCCATACTACGAGCAGTACTTC CAAGPYYEQYF TRBV6-5 NA NA 11 TRBJ2-7
TGTGCCAGCAGCCCGTTGACTAGCGGGGGCCAACACTACGAGCAGTACTTC CASSPLTSGGQHYEQYF TRBV4-2 TRBD2 NA 17 TRBJ2-7
TGTGCCAGCAGCCTTAGGCCATCGGAGGGAGATACGCAGTATTTT CASSLRPSEGDTQYF TRBV7-3 NA NA 15 TRBJ2-3
TGTGCCAGCAATCGACGGGGCACCGGGGAGCTGTTTTTT CASNRRGTGELFF TRBV7-9 NA NA 13 TRBJ2-2
TGCAGCGTTGAAGATCTAGGGTCTAACTATGGCTACACCTTC CSVEDLGSNYGYTF TRBV29-1 NA NA 14 TRBJ1-2
TGTGCCAGTAGTAGGACAGGGGGTCAGGAGACCCAGTACTTC CASSRTGGQETQYF TRBV19 TRBD1 medium-sized 14 TRBJ2-5
TGCAGCGTTGAATTCCAGGACACAGATACGCAGTATTTT CSVEFQDTDTQYF TRBV29-1 NA NA 13 TRBJ2-3
TGTGCCTGGACGACAGGAAACACCATATATTTT CAWTTGNTIYF TRBV30 NA NA 11 TRBJ1-3
TGTGCCAGCAGCCTCGCCACAGGGCCCTACGAGCAGTACTTC CASSLATGPYEQYF TRBV13 NA NA 14 TRBJ2-7
TGTGCCAGCAGCTTGGAAGGAGAGAATTCACCCCTCCACTTT CASSLEGENSPLHF TRBV5-4 NA NA 14 TRBJ1-6
TGTGCCAGCAGCTTAGAACGGGGGGTGAGCACTGAAGCTTTCTTT CASSLERGVSTEAFF TRBV7-2 NA NA 15 TRBJ1-1
TGTGCCAGCAGTCCTTCGGGGGTAGAAGCTTTCTTT CASSPSGVEAFF TRBV6-5 NA NA 12 TRBJ1-1
TGTGCCAGCAGCTTGCAGGAGGGGGCCTACGAGCAGTACTTC CASSLQEGAYEQYF TRBV7-6 NA NA 14 TRBJ2-7
TGTGCCAGCAGCTTAGCGGGACAGGCCCTCGATGAGCAGTTCTTC CASSLAGQALDEQFF TRBV7-9 TRBD1 NA 15 TRBJ2-1
TGCGCCAGCAGCGCCCGGGGGACAGGGAACAATGAGCAGTTCTTC CASSARGTGNNEQFF TRBV4-1 TRBD1 NA 15 TRBJ2-1
TGCAGCGTGACAAGCGGGGGAGGCCTCACCGGGGAGCTGTTTTTT CSVTSGGGLTGELFF TRBV29-1 TRBD2 few 15 TRBJ2-2